The clone carrying this T cell receptor (beta chain) occurred many times. V lost 6 bases and J lost 7, with 25 bases in between. CDR3 length equals 16 residues. Germline CDR1 is SQVTM and CDR2 is ANQGSEA. This record belongs to a study of CD8 T cells in ankylosing spondylitis. TCRdb called the 5' RACE reads again in MiXCR, with one record for every CDR3 protein. In the table there are approximately 250,000 distinct CDR3 sequences, 7.5% to 9.5% of which are singletons. The sequenced sample consisted of blood, either unsorted or a sorted T cell fraction (not recorded which). This TCR derives from a female donor with ankylosing spondylitis or in good health (not recorded which). The chain has TRBV29-1 and TRBJ2-1; D might be TRBD2 (6 bases). In nucleotides, the CDR3 is TGCAGCGTGGATATCGCCTCCAGCGGGTCGAGGAATGAGCAGTTCTTC. Its protein product is CSVDIASSGSRNEQFF.